Below are 30 T cell receptor beta chains sequenced from a single sample in a study of CD8 T cells in Susac syndrome. An input of about 0.5 to 1 ug of RNA was subjected to reverse transcription using random hexamers. In TCRdb, the immunoSEQ multiplex PCR reads were re-called with MiXCR into one record per CDR3 protein. The sample contains approximately 210,000 distinct CDR3 sequences, around 93% of which appear only once. Material: CD4+ T cells from PBMCs. These receptors originate from a human donor with Susac syndrome.

V and J are TRBV7-9 and TRBJ1-5, with D possibly matching TRBD1 (5 bases). The CDR3 has 15 residues. CDR1 is SEHNR and CDR2 is FQNEAQ in the germline V gene (reference sequence). The V end lost 1 base, the J end lost 11 bases, and 18 bases lay between the germline ends. The CDR3 here is CASSLGSGLEGAQHF. The CDR3 nucleotides read TGTGCCAGCAGCTTAGGTTCAGGGTTGGAAGGAGCCCAGCATTTT.

The genes are TRBV30 and TRBJ2-7; 9 positions match TRBD1. Germline V CDR1 and CDR2: GTSNPN, SVGIG (reference sequence). V shed 3 bases and J 2 bases; nucleotides not matched to a gene: 2. CDR3 length equals 13 residues. The chain's CDR3 is CAWSRDRAYEQYF. The CDR3 DNA is TGTGCCTGGAGCCGGGACAGGGCCTACGAGCAGTACTTC. The complete variable domain, with remaining parts taken from reference TRBV30 and TRBJ2-7, reads SQTIHQWPATLVQPVGSPLSLECTVEGTSNPNLYWYRQAAGRGLQLLFYSVGIGQISSEVPQNLSASRPQDRQFILSSKKLLLSDSGFYLCAWSRDRAYEQYFGPGTRLTVT.

The CDR3 here is CASSETPIGGYTF. CDR3 coding DNA: TGTGCCAGCAGTGAAACCCCTATAGGCGGCTACACCTTC. The chain links TRBV2 to TRBJ1-2, with no clear D. The V gene's germline CDR1 is SNHLY and CDR2 FYNNEI. The V end was cut by 2 bases, the J end by 8 bases, with 12 bases between. The CDR3 sequence is 13 residues long.

The sample holds a few counts of this clonotype. V usage is TRBV27 and J usage is TRBJ1-2, with 8 bases that match TRBD1. CDR1 is MNHEY and CDR2 is SMNVEV in the germline V gene (reference sequence). This CDR3 is 13 amino acids long. Trimming removed 4 bases from V and 3 bases from J; junction bases left unmatched: 1. CDR3 protein: CASSSTGDYGYTF. The CDR3 bases are TGTGCCAGCAGTTCGACAGGGGACTATGGCTACACCTTC.

The count of this clonotype is one. The V gene is TRBV7-8, the J gene TRBJ2-5; 8 nucleotides agree with TRBD2. The CDR3 has 15 amino acids. V lost 2 bases to trimming and J lost 1 base; unmatched junction nucleotides: 3. Germline V CDR1 and CDR2: SGHVS, FQNEAQ. CDR3 DNA sequence: TGTGCCAGCAGCTTACTAACTAGCGGCCAAGAGACCCAGTACTTC. This encodes CASSLLTSGQETQYF.

V is TRBV12-3 or TRBV12-4 and J is TRBJ2-3; D remains ambiguous. V was pared by 6 bases and J by 11 bases, with 15 bases between. The CDR3 sequence is 12 residues long. CDR3 bases: TGTGCCAGCAGCCTAACCGGGCCCCAGCAGTATTTT. Protein: CASSLTGPQQYF.

The genes are TRBV25-1 and TRBJ2-7, with D unclear. The V end lost 5 bases, the J end lost 6 bases, and 11 bases lay between the germline ends. The CDR3 consists of 12 residues. Germline loops: CDR1 MGHDK, CDR2 SYGVNS. CDR3 sequence (DNA): TGTGCCAGCAGTCGGACGGTTCGCGAGCAGTACTTC. The encoded protein is CASSRTVREQYF.

V is TRBV19 and J is TRBJ1-4; tentative D call: TRBD1 (6 bases). The V end lost 7 bases, the J end lost 2 bases, and 14 bases lay between the germline ends. CDR1 and CDR2 from the germline V gene are LNHDA and SQIVND (reference sequence). This CDR3 region has 15 residues. In DNA, the CDR3 is TGTGCCAGTAAATTGGTGGACAGTACTAATGAAAAACTGTTTTTT. Its translation is CASKLVDSTNEKLFF.

This clonotype came up once. CDR3 in DNA: TGTGCCAGCAGTCTAGCGGGGGGGAACTACAATGAGCAGTTCTTC. Translated, it gives CASSLAGGNYNEQFF. The V gene is TRBV28, the J gene TRBJ2-1; 12 nucleotides match TRBD2. CDR1 and CDR2 from the germline V gene are MDHEN and SYDVKM. CDR3 length equals 15 residues. The junction had 2 bases not matched to a gene; V was cut back by 5 bases and J by 3 bases.

The chain uses TRBV9 and TRBJ2-3, with TRBD2 matching 11 bases. In germline, CDR1 is SGDLS, CDR2 YYNGEE. With 2 bases clipped from V and 8 bases from J, the junction kept 4 bases outside the gene matches. This CDR3 is 14 amino acids long. The CDR3 sequence is CASSVLAGGGTQYF. CDR3 DNA: TGTGCCAGCAGCGTGCTAGCGGGGGGAGGTACGCAGTATTTT.

This chain uses TRBV29-1 with TRBJ2-3, with D hard to call. V was pared by 4 bases and J by 6 bases, with 5 bases between. CDR1 and CDR2 (germline): SQVTM, ANQGSEA. The CDR3 has 10 amino acids. The chain's CDR3 is CSVGSDTQYF. CDR3 DNA: TGCAGCGTTGGCTCCGATACGCAGTATTTT.

This clonotype is a singleton in its sample. The chain couples TRBV29-1 to TRBJ2-3, with a weak D call TRBD2 (6 bases). This CDR3 is built from 15 residues. Trimming pared 6 bases from V and 2 bases from J, leaving 18 bases between. Germline CDR1 reads SQVTM; CDR2 reads ANQGSEA. Here the CDR3 DNA reads TGCAGCGTAGTCCGGGACTCCACTCTCACAGATACGCAGTATTTT. It codes for CSVVRDSTLTDTQYF.

As DNA, the CDR3 is TGCGCCAGCAGCCCCCGGACAGGGGGATTAGATGGCTACACCTTC. The encoded protein is CASSPRTGGLDGYTF. The chain combines TRBV5-1 with TRBJ1-2, with 10 bases matching TRBD1. The CDR3 is 15 residues long. Germline V CDR1 and CDR2: SGHRS, YFSETQ. J lost 6 bases, V lost 4 bases, and 9 bases had no gene match.

V usage is TRBV20-1 and J usage is TRBJ1-1; D might be TRBD1 (6 bases). This CDR3 comprises 17 residues. From germline, CDR1 is DFQATT and CDR2 SNEGSKA (reference sequence). Trimming shortened V by 0 bases and J by 0 bases, and 17 bases separated the two germline ends. CDR3 bases: TGCAGTGCTAGAGACCCCGTTGGGGGGCAAATGAACACTGAAGCTTTCTTT. This encodes CSARDPVGGQMNTEAFF.

The chain combines TRBV7-9 with TRBJ1-6, with D unclear. Trimming stripped 3 bases from V and 7 bases from J, with 10 bases between. Germline V lookup: CDR1 SEHNR, CDR2 FQNEAQ (reference sequence). The length of the CDR3 is 14 residues. The chain's CDR3 is CASSFAGINSPLHF. The CDR3 DNA reads TGTGCCAGCAGCTTTGCAGGAATAAATTCACCCCTCCACTTT.

The chain recombines TRBV4-2 with TRBJ1-1, with TRBD1 matching over 10 bases. After removal of 1 base from V and 5 bases from J, the junction contained 7 bases not matched to a gene. CDR3 size: 16 residues. The germline gives CDR1 LGHNA, CDR2 YNFKEQ. CDR3 sequence (DNA): TGTGCCAGCAGCCAAGCGGCCCGGACAGGGGGTACTGAAGCTTTCTTT. It encodes CASSQAARTGGTEAFF.

The chain recombines TRBV6-2 or TRBV6-3 with TRBJ2-1; 7 bases are shared with TRBD1. CDR1 and CDR2 from the germline V gene are MNHEY and SVGEGT. The trim removed 8 bases at V and 6 bases at J, leaving 4 bases unmatched. This CDR3 is 12 amino acids long. The CDR3 is CASGDRVNEQFF. The CDR3 DNA reads as TGTGCCAGCGGTGACAGGGTCAATGAGCAGTTCTTC.

The chain has TRBV20-1 and TRBJ2-5; D is perhaps TRBD1 (5 bases). The CDR3 extends over 13 amino acids. CDR1 is DFQATT and CDR2 is SNEGSKA in the germline V gene (reference sequence). Trimming shortened V by 1 base and J by 5 bases, and 11 bases separated the two germline ends. The CDR3 here is CSARAGARETQYF. In DNA, the CDR3 is TGCAGTGCTAGAGCTGGGGCGCGGGAGACCCAGTACTTC.

The chain uses TRBV2 and TRBJ2-4; D unclear. The germline V gene has CDR1 SNHLY and CDR2 FYNNEI. This CDR3 is built from 11 residues. The V end was cut by 5 bases, the J end by 5 bases, with 4 bases between. This CDR3 reads CASSRENIQYF. In nucleotides, the CDR3 is TGTGCCAGCAGTCGGGAAAACATTCAGTACTTC.

The DNA for the CDR3 is TGCAGTGCCGGGGTCAATTTTCTTCCCTACGAGCAGTACTTC. Protein sequence: CSAGVNFLPYEQYF. The V call is TRBV20-1, the J call TRBJ2-7, with D maybe TRBD2 (5 bases). V dropped 6 bases and J dropped 2 bases, with 17 bases sitting between them. Germline V gene lookup returns CDR1 DFQATT and CDR2 SNEGSKA (reference sequence). CDR3 size: 14 residues.

This clonotype occurred once. Mismatch with germline at one junction end may stem from a read error. The rearrangement uses TRBV5-4 and TRBJ2-1; D perhaps matches TRBD1 (6 bases). The CDR3 runs to 14 residues. The germline V gene has CDR1 SGHNT and CDR2 YYREEE (reference sequence). CDR3 sequence reads: CASTLGGGTNEQFF. The CDR3 DNA sequence: TGTGCCAGCACCTTGGGTGGGGGCACGAATGAGCAGTTCTTC.

This chain uses TRBV27 with TRBJ1-6; TRBD1 might be the D (6 bases). Trimming shortened V by 2 bases and J by 13 bases, and 30 bases separated the two germline ends. The CDR3 runs 19 residues. Per the germline V gene, CDR1 is MNHEY and CDR2 is SMNVEV (reference sequence). CDR3 DNA sequence: TGTGCCAGCAGTTTAAGGGTACAGGGCAGGGCTCAATCACTTTGGCCCCTCCACTTT. Its protein product is CASSLRVQGRAQSLWPLHF.

The rearrangement uses TRBV20-1 and TRBJ2-5; TRBD2 matches at 9 bases. The V segment lost 1 base and the J segment 1 base; nucleotides outside the gene matches: 10. The CDR3 is 17 residues long. Germline CDR1 DFQATT, CDR2 SNEGSKA (reference sequence). Written as DNA, the CDR3 is TGCAGTGCTAGAGTGCCGATGGCGGGGGGGGGCCAAGAGACCCAGTACTTC. Translation: CSARVPMAGGGQETQYF.

The V call is TRBV11-3, the J call TRBJ1-2; 7 bases line up with TRBD1. V was pared by 5 bases and J by 0 bases, with 6 bases of the junction left unmatched. The CDR3 has 15 residues. CDR1 and CDR2 from the germline V gene are SGHNT and YENEEA. CDR3 DNA: TGTGCCAGCAGCCCCCGGGACAGATCTAACTATGGCTACACCTTC. Its translation is CASSPRDRSNYGYTF. The whole variable domain, filled in from reference TRBV11-3 and TRBJ1-2, reads EAGVVQSPRYKIIEKKQPVAFWCNPISGHNTLYWYLQNLGQGPELLIRYENEEAVDDSQLPKDRFSAERLKGVDSTLKIQPAELGDSAVYLCASSPRDRSNYGYTFGSGTRLTVV.

This sequence joins TRBV5-1 and TRBJ1-1; TRBD1 is a possible D gene (5 bases). Trimming took 2 bases from V and 4 from J, leaving 12 bases between them. The CDR3 has 14 residues. Germline V gene sequence: CDR1 SGHRS, CDR2 YFSETQ. The CDR3 nucleotides are TGCGCCAGCAGCTTCAGGGAAGGCGGCACTGAAGCTTTCTTT. This gives the protein CASSFREGGTEAFF.

The chain uses TRBV28 and TRBJ2-5, with TRBD1 matching over 7 bases. Germline V gives CDR1 MDHEN, CDR2 SYDVKM. After removal of 10 bases from V and 2 bases from J, the junction contained 7 bases not matched to a gene. The CDR3 sequence is 13 residues long. CDR3 residues: CATEPGQQETQYF. CDR3 DNA sequence: TGTGCCACCGAACCGGGACAGCAAGAGACCCAGTACTTC.

The CDR3 DNA reads as TGCGCCAGCAGCTTAAAGGGGAGTGGTTACGAGCAGTACTTC. This translates into CASSLKGSGYEQYF. The rearrangement links TRBV5-1 to TRBJ2-7; D may correspond to TRBD1 or TRBD2 (5 bases each). This CDR3 is built from 14 residues. Germline lookup yields CDR1 SGHRS and CDR2 YFSETQ. The V end lost 2 bases, the J end lost 4 bases, and 13 bases lay between the germline ends.

The chain is built from TRBV30 and TRBJ2-3; 11 bases align to TRBD1. This CDR3 contains 15 residues. V was clipped by 8 bases and J by 3 bases; unmatched bases: 10. Germline V CDR1 and CDR2: GTSNPN, SVGIG (reference sequence). The CDR3 nucleotides read TGTGCCGGGGTACCGGACAGGGGGCGGACAGATACGCAGTATTTT. This translates into CAGVPDRGRTDTQYF.

The chain links TRBV24-1 to TRBJ2-3; 7 bases match TRBD2. Looked up from germline, CDR1 is KGHDR and CDR2 is SFDVKD. The CDR3 has 15 amino acids. V dropped 5 bases and J dropped 2; count of bases not matched to a gene: 6. The CDR3 bases are TGTGCCACCAGTGGCCCCGGGGGGATCACAGATACGCAGTATTTT. It yields the protein CATSGPGGITDTQYF.

The chain links TRBV20-1 to TRBJ1-2; no definite D call. Germline loops: CDR1 DFQATT, CDR2 SNEGSKA (reference sequence). With 6 bases removed from V and 1 base from J, the gap between germline ends came to 6 bases. CDR3 length: 11 residues. The CDR3 nucleotides are TGCAGTGCCACCGATAACTATGGCTACACCTTC. Translating it yields CSATDNYGYTF.